A selection of T cell receptor beta chains follows, all from one sample in a study of T cell responses to AZD1222 COVID-19 vaccine. Sequenced by immunoSEQ multiplex PCR; TCRdb stores in-frame clones only, minus some. There are 110,000 to 150,000 clones in the sample; around 92% occur only once, and less than 15% lies in the top ten. This specimen consisted of peripheral blood, obtained after recovery from COVID-19. These receptor sequences come from an adult who had recovered from COVID-19. Each CDR3 is given with its conserved first and last residue. D genes are given only for firm matches. Expanded clones get a size class; other rows say once, few or many, or leave the size out.

>TRBV6-4|TRBJ2-2|.|.|14
TGTGCCAGCAGTGACTCAGGGGACACCGGGGAGCTGTTTTTT
CASSDSGDTGELFF
>TRBV6-5|TRBJ2-5|.|TRBD2|15
TGTGCCAGCAGGACCCTAGCGGGAGACCGGGAGACCCAGTACTTC
CASRTLAGDRETQYF
>TRBV4-1|TRBJ1-1|.|.|15
TGCGCCAGCAGCCTCCTGGGCGAGATGAACACTGAAGCTTTCTTT
CASSLLGEMNTEAFF
>TRBV18|TRBJ2-2|once|TRBD1|16
TGTGCCAGCTCACCACCGAGACAGGGGCTCATCGGGGAGCTGTTTTTT
CASSPPRQGLIGELFF
>TRBV10-3|TRBJ1-5|.|.|13
TGTGCCATCACGGGGGAGGAGCGTCAGCCCCAGCATTTT
CAITGEERQPQHF
>TRBV27|TRBJ2-5|once|TRBD2|15
TGTGCCAGCAGTTTACAAGGGAGGGACCAAGAGACCCAGTACTTC
CASSLQGRDQETQYF
>TRBV28|TRBJ2-7|.|.|13
TGTGCCAGCACCACCGGTCTAGGGTACGAGCAGTACTTC
CASTTGLGYEQYF
>TRBV5-1|TRBJ1-3|.|.|14
TGCGCCAGCAGCTTGAGCAGGGGTGGAAACACCATATATTTT
CASSLSRGGNTIYF
>TRBV9|TRBJ2-1|.|TRBD2|14
TGTGCCAGCAGCGCCGGACTAGCTGGGGGGGAGCAGTTCTTC
CASSAGLAGGEQFF
>TRBV30|TRBJ1-2|.|.|15
TGTGCCTCGGTACCTCCGGGACTCCCTAACTATGGCTACACCTTC
CASVPPGLPNYGYTF
>TRBV7-9|TRBJ1-1|.|.|13
TGTGCCAGCAGCTCCGACCCCCATGGAAGAGCTTTCTTT
CASSSDPHGRAFF
>TRBV9|TRBJ1-1|.|.|13
TGTGCCAGCAGCGTAAGGGAGGACACTGAAGCTTTCTTT
CASSVREDTEAFF
>TRBV10-1|TRBJ2-3|.|.|16
TGCGCCAGCAGTGAGTCCCTAGGTGGAGGCGCAGATACGCAGTATTTT
CASSESLGGGADTQYF
>TRBV6-6|TRBJ1-3|.|.|16
TGTGCCAGCAGTTTGGACCCCAACCTTTATTTCAACACCATATATTTT
CASSLDPNLYFNTIYF
>TRBV7-8|TRBJ2-7|.|TRBD2|19
TGTGCCAGCAGCTTATTTCGGACTAGCGGGAACTACGAGGGCTACGAGCAGTACTTC
CASSLFRTSGNYEGYEQYF